This is a list of T cell receptor beta chains from one sample in a study of OX40 agonist ivuxolimab in advanced cancers. Here immunoSEQ multiplex PCR was the method, and the copy in TCRdb shows in-frame clones only, minus some. Of tens of thousands of clones detected, approximately 86% appear once; the ten largest clones hold about 0.75%. Material: CD4+ or CD8+ T cells sorted from blood, obtained in a trial of the OX40 agonist ivuxolimab. Receptor source: an adult with an advanced solid tumor such as melanoma, head and neck, liver or kidney cancer. Each CDR3 is given with its conserved first and last residue. A D gene is named only where the DNA matches it firmly.

>TRBV6-5|TRBJ2-1|NA
CASSPAVYNEQFF
>TRBV19|TRBJ1-5|NA
CASSTVRNQPQHF
>TRBV7-3|TRBJ2-2|NA
CASSPSGTGELFF
>TRBV10-2|TRBJ2-3|TRBD2
CASSLRGLAGGRTDTQYF
>TRBV30|TRBJ1-5|NA
CAWSRTGNQPQHF
>TRBV7-9|TRBJ2-6|NA
CASSRGGANVLTF
>TRBV5-6|TRBJ2-7|TRBD2
CASTIGTSGRAFTYEQYF
>TRBV10-3|TRBJ2-7|NA
CAISEESSYEQYF
>TRBV28|TRBJ1-2|NA
CASSLIQGGIGYTF
>TRBV12-5|TRBJ2-1|NA
CASGLAREQQFF
>TRBV7-2|TRBJ2-7|NA
CASSTDSNSYEQYF
>TRBV5-1|TRBJ2-5|NA
CASSLEPETQYF
>TRBV2|TRBJ2-1|NA
CASSGQLSSYNEQFF
>TRBV5-1|TRBJ2-3|NA
CASRSLALSTDTQYF
>TRBV2|TRBJ1-1|NA
CASSELKGGTEAFF
>TRBV6-6|TRBJ1-1|NA
CASSYSMRVHTEAFF
>TRBV11-3|TRBJ2-3|TRBD2
CASSPTSLAGGTDTQYF
>TRBV5-4|TRBJ2-1|TRBD2
CASSLRTSSYNEQFF
>TRBV5-1|TRBJ2-7|NA
CASSLVEEPYEQYF
>TRBV27|TRBJ1-3|TRBD1
CASSESSQGLVNTIYF
>TRBV7-9|TRBJ1-3|NA
CASSLAWQESSGNTIYF
>TRBV7-9|TRBJ2-7|NA
CASSVGPGEQYF
>TRBV7-8|TRBJ1-2|NA
CASSPRGGMPRGYTF
>TRBV5-4|TRBJ2-1|NA
CASSSQKTRASYNEQFF
>TRBV13|TRBJ2-3|TRBD1
CASSLKTFGQVGADTQYF
>TRBV6-6|TRBJ1-1|NA
CASRGEAEAFF
>TRBV6-5|TRBJ1-2|TRBD1
CASSQGQGRMYGYTF
>TRBV5-5|TRBJ2-7|NA
CASSLGDYEQYF
>TRBV2|TRBJ1-2|TRBD1
CASSKRTGEDGYTF
>TRBV25-1|TRBJ2-4|TRBD1
CASSDTGVNIQYF
>TRBV11-3|TRBJ2-5|TRBD2
CASSQSTSLGGKETQYF
>TRBV2|TRBJ2-7|TRBD1
CASTGTGGFYEQYF
>TRBV25-1|TRBJ2-5|TRBD2
CASSEGGEETQYF
>TRBV28|TRBJ1-5|NA
CASSPPRASNQPQHF
>TRBV30|TRBJ2-7|NA
CAWSILGQRVSQYF
>TRBV5-4|TRBJ1-1|NA
CASSWTENTEAFF
>TRBV5-6|TRBJ2-3|NA
CASSLGGLRTDTQYF
>TRBV5-4|TRBJ2-5|TRBD2
CASRTIAGAGETQYF
>TRBV30|TRBJ2-7|TRBD1
CAWSRPDRDYEQYF
>TRBV19|TRBJ2-1|TRBD1
CASKTGSGNEQFF
>TRBV2|TRBJ1-1|TRBD1
CASIRDRDTEAFF
>TRBV5-1|TRBJ1-3|NA
CASSSGDGSGNTIYF
>TRBV2|TRBJ2-7|TRBD2
CASSLAGGPYEQYF
>TRBV30|TRBJ2-5|TRBD2
CAWRKAGVETQYF
>TRBV2|TRBJ2-2|NA
CASSEMGVAGELFF
>TRBV28|TRBJ2-7|TRBD2
CASSQLAGTYEQYF